Presented here are 20 T cell receptor beta chains from one specimen sequenced in a study of blood T cells in healthy people across ages. Then a second PCR, running roughly 7 to 11 cycles, was carried out with a sample-barcoded 5' primer and a J-beta primer mix. A single record per CDR3 protein comes from TCRdb applying MiXCR to the 5' RACE reads. This table holds over 600,000 distinct CDR3 sequences, 40% to 50% found once. Sequenced input: blood. The source is a man aged 80 or over in good health.

V and J are TRBV11-2 and TRBJ2-1; D could derive from TRBD1 or TRBD2 (5 bases each). V was trimmed by 3 bases and J by 7 bases, leaving 13 bases between them. The CDR3 totals 14 residues. The germline CDR1 and CDR2 sequences are SGHAT and FQNNGV. CDR3 sequence reads: CASSFFRAGNEQFF. The CDR3, as DNA: TGTGCCAGCAGCTTTTTCAGGGCGGGTAATGAGCAGTTCTTC.

The rearrangement joins TRBV4-3 to TRBJ1-2; a weak D match, TRBD1 (6 bases). CDR3 size: 15 residues. CDR1 and CDR2 (germline): LGHNA, YSLEER. Trimming took off 4 bases at V and 3 bases at J, with 15 bases between the two ends. The CDR3 loop reads CASSRGGSGDYGYTF. Here the CDR3 DNA reads TGCGCCAGCAGCCGCGGAGGGTCAGGGGACTATGGCTACACCTTC.

The chain couples TRBV5-1 to TRBJ2-7, with D perhaps matching TRBD2 (6 bases). Germline CDR1 is SGHRS and CDR2 is YFSETQ. The CDR3 totals 16 residues. V was trimmed by 0 bases and J by 3 bases, leaving 16 bases between them. The CDR3 DNA follows: TGCGCCAGCAGCTTGGAGCCCGGGAGTGGTAACTACGAGCAGTACTTC. Amino acid sequence: CASSLEPGSGNYEQYF. Looking up the rest from reference TRBV5-1 and TRBJ2-7 gives the full variable domain: KAGVTQTPRYLIKTRGQQVTLSCSPISGHRSVSWYQQTPGQGLQFLFEYFSETQRNKGNFPGRFSGRQFSNSRSEMNVSTLELGDSALYLCASSLEPGSGNYEQYFGPGTRLTVT.

V usage is TRBV4-1 and J usage is TRBJ1-1; TRBD1 aligns across 9 bases. The germline V gene has CDR1 MGHRA and CDR2 YSYEKL. The junction had 14 bases not matched to a gene; V was cut back by 1 base and J by 5 bases. This CDR3 has 18 residues. The DNA of the CDR3 is TGCGCCAGCAGCCAAGCTAATCGGCCTGGGACAGGGCGAACTGAAGCTTTCTTT. Residues: CASSQANRPGTGRTEAFF.

In its sample, this clonotype was seen once. The chain combines TRBV28 with TRBJ1-5, with 8 bases matching TRBD1. From germline, CDR1 is MDHEN and CDR2 SYDVKM. The CDR3 runs 14 residues. The junction had 4 bases not matched to a gene; V was cut back by 5 bases and J by 4 bases. In DNA, the CDR3 is TGTGCCAGCAGTGTATACAGGGGGAATCAGCCCCAGCATTTT. Residues: CASSVYRGNQPQHF.

This rearrangement joins TRBV5-1 to TRBJ2-2; 13 bases are a match to TRBD2. The junction had 6 bases not matched to a gene; V was cut back by 3 bases and J by 4 bases. Per germline, CDR1 SGHRS and CDR2 YFSETQ. The CDR3 is made up of 17 amino acids. The CDR3, as DNA: TGCGCCAGCAGCTCCGGACTAGCGGGAGTCCGCACCGGGGAGCTGTTTTTT. It codes for CASSSGLAGVRTGELFF.

The count of this clonotype is one. V is TRBV11-2 and J is TRBJ1-1; D remains unclear. Germline V gene lookup returns CDR1 SGHAT and CDR2 FQNNGV. V shed 5 bases and J shed 0 bases, with 13 bases lying between them. There are 15 residues in the CDR3. In DNA form, the CDR3 reads TGTGCCAGCAGCGCTCAGAAGCACTTGAACACTGAAGCTTTCTTT. Protein sequence: CASSAQKHLNTEAFF.

There are a few counts of this clonotype. In DNA form, the CDR3 reads TGCAGTGCCTCCGGACTAGCGGGCTCTTTTGAGCAGTTCTTC. Its protein is CSASGLAGSFEQFF. V gene TRBV20-1 combines with J gene TRBJ2-1, with 11 bases identical to TRBD2. Germline V CDR1 and CDR2: DFQATT, SNEGSKA (reference sequence). The junction had 10 bases not matched to a gene; V was cut back by 6 bases and J by 9 bases. The CDR3 runs to 14 residues.

This clonotype was observed a handful of times. CDR3 bases: TGTGCCAGCAGCCAGGGGGTGTTGCAGTATTTT. This gives the protein CASSQGVLQYF. The rearrangement uses TRBV14 and TRBJ2-3; D possibly uses TRBD1 or TRBD2 (5 bases each). There are 11 residues in the CDR3. Germline V gene lookup returns CDR1 SGHDN and CDR2 FVKESK. Trimming removed 3 bases at V and 11 bases at J, with 9 bases between. Variable domain in full (rest from reference TRBV14 and TRBJ2-3): EAGVTQFPSHSVIEKGQTVTLRCDPISGHDNLYWYRRVMGKEIKFLLHFVKESKQDESGMPNNRFLAERTGGTYSTLKVQPAELEDSGVYFCASSQGVLQYFGPGTRLTVL.

This clonotype showed up many times. V and J are TRBV5-1 and TRBJ2-7, with D perhaps assigned TRBD1 or TRBD2 (6 bases each). V was trimmed by 1 base and J by 0 bases, leaving 8 bases between them. The CDR3 is 14 amino acids. Germline CDR1 and CDR2: SGHRS and YFSETQ. The CDR3 sequence is CASSLRGDSYEQYF. The CDR3 nucleotides read TGCGCCAGCAGCTTGAGGGGGGACTCCTACGAGCAGTACTTC.

This clonotype was detected a few times. This rearrangement joins TRBV6-6 to TRBJ2-7, with D maybe TRBD1 (6 bases). The closer fit of TRBJ2-5 to the DNA end suggests the J call may be wrong. The CDR3 covers 15 residues. Germline CDR1 MNHNY, CDR2 SVGAGI (reference sequence). For the CDR3, the DNA is TGTGCCAGCAGTCCTCGGGACACCCGAACGGAGACCCAGTACTTC. Its protein is CASSPRDTRTETQYF.

V gene TRBV6-2 or TRBV6-3 combines with J gene TRBJ1-1; D might be TRBD1 (5 bases). The germline V and J ends were trimmed by 7 bases and 0 bases, with 18 bases remaining between them. The CDR3 sequence is 16 residues long. Germline V gene data show CDR1 as MNHEY and CDR2 as SVGEGT. The DNA of the CDR3 is TGTGCCAGCACCCACCGGGACCCGCGAATGAACACTGAAGCTTTCTTT. It yields the protein CASTHRDPRMNTEAFF.

About this clonotype itself: This may arise from a read error, as a much more abundant clone is one base away. The chain joins TRBV5-5 to TRBJ2-5; a weak D match, TRBD2 (6 bases). Germline V gene lookup returns CDR1 SGHKS and CDR2 YYEKEE (reference sequence). The CDR3 extends over 13 amino acids. The CDR3, as DNA: TGTGCCTGCAGCTTGGCGGGGCTGCCTGAGCAGTACTTC. This gives the protein CACSLAGLPEQYF.

The chain recombines TRBV6-4 with TRBJ2-5; TRBD2 agrees at 13 bases. The CDR3 loop spans 17 amino acids. With V trimmed by 5 bases and J by 1 base, 7 bases remained unmatched. In germline, CDR1 is MRHNA, CDR2 SNTAGT. The CDR3 spells CASSKGLAGRSQETQYF. DNA for the CDR3: TGTGCCAGCAGTAAGGGACTAGCGGGACGATCCCAAGAGACCCAGTACTTC.

The genes are TRBV2 and TRBJ2-1; unclear D gene. Trimming removed 4 bases from V and 13 bases from J, with 11 bases in between. CDR3 length: 11 amino acids. CDR1 and CDR2 (germline): SNHLY, FYNNEI. The DNA of the CDR3 is TGTGCCAGCAGTGTGTTAGAGACCCAGTTCTTC. It is translated as CASSVLETQFF.

The rearrangement links TRBV27 to TRBJ2-5; unclear D gene. With the DNA end fitting TRBJ2-7 better, the J assignment may be wrong. The CDR3 covers 14 residues. Germline V gene sequence: CDR1 MNHEY, CDR2 SMNVEV (reference sequence). The CDR3 nucleotides are TGTGCCAGCAGTTCCAACACCGCCGCCTACGAGCAGTACTTC. Its protein product is CASSSNTAAYEQYF.

The DNA for the CDR3 is TGTGTCACCGCCCTGACAGGGCTGAGAACTGAAGCTTTCTTT. This encodes CVTALTGLRTEAFF. This chain uses TRBV6-5 with TRBJ1-1; TRBD1 matches at 7 bases. Germline CDR1 MNHEY, CDR2 SVGAGI. The CDR3 extends over 14 amino acids.

The rearrangement joins TRBV20-1 to TRBJ2-5, with TRBD1 matching 9 bases. The DNA end is a closer match to TRBJ2-7, so the J assignment may be wrong. The germline CDR1 and CDR2 sequences are DFQATT and SNEGSKA (reference sequence). CDR3 length equals 16 residues. CDR3 in amino acids: CSARLNRGRGLGEQYF. The CDR3 DNA follows: TGCAGTGCTAGATTAAACAGGGGGCGCGGTTTAGGCGAGCAGTACTTC.

This clonotype was picked up one time. At one of its ends the junction is not consistent with the germline gene, which may arise from a read error. V and J are TRBV12-3 or TRBV12-4 and TRBJ2-3; TRBD2 agrees at 9 bases. The CDR3 covers 16 residues. The CDR3 reads CASSLGQLAGPDAQYF. In nucleotides, the CDR3 is TGTGCCAGCAGTTTAGGTCAACTAGCGGGTCCAGATGCGCAGTATTTT.

At least ten counts were recorded for this clonotype. This chain uses TRBV20-1 with TRBJ1-2, with D hard to call. This CDR3 spans 11 amino acids. In germline, CDR1 is DFQATT, CDR2 SNEGSKA (reference sequence). Trimming removed 3 bases from V and 0 bases from J, with 2 bases in between. The CDR3 coding sequence is TGCAGTGCTAGGGCTAACTATGGCTACACCTTC. It codes for CSARANYGYTF.